Each of the 8 T cell receptor beta chains below was sequenced from the same sample in a study of blood T cell repertoires in COVID-19. Using immunoSEQ multiplex PCR, the repertoire was profiled, and TCRdb retains in-frame clones only, with some absent. Of about 160,000 clones detected, approximately 91% appear once; the ten largest clones hold approximately 2%. Sequencing was performed on peripheral blood. The receptor source for this set is a man aged 18 to 29 with acute or convalescent COVID-19.

The genes are TRBV4-1 and TRBJ1-1, with D unresolved. Trimming took off 1 base at V and 1 base at J, with 16 bases between the two ends. This CDR3 has 17 residues. Germline V gives CDR1 MGHRA, CDR2 YSYEKL. CDR3 residues: CASSQGPAGGPNTEAFF. The CDR3 DNA follows: TGCGCCAGCAGCCAAGGGCCGGCCGGCGGGCCGAACACTGAAGCTTTCTTT.

The chain joins TRBV19 to TRBJ1-2, with D maybe TRBD1 (6 bases). The CDR3 is 14 residues long. Germline-derived CDR1 and CDR2 are LNHDA and SQIVND (reference sequence). Between the trimmed V and J ends, which lost 7 bases and 1 base, there was a span of 13 bases. The CDR3 region is CASTITGINYGYTF. In DNA form, the CDR3 reads TGTGCCAGTACCATAACAGGGATTAACTATGGCTACACCTTC.

The chain combines TRBV3-1 (or the pseudogene TRBV3-2) with TRBJ1-1; D is undetermined. CDR3 length: 14 residues. From germline, CDR1 is LGHDT and CDR2 YNNKEL (reference sequence). The V and J ends lost 2 bases and 6 bases respectively, with 13 bases between them. The CDR3 protein is CASSQQYAGAEAFF. CDR3 nucleotides: TGTGCCAGCAGCCAACAATACGCGGGCGCTGAAGCTTTCTTT.

The rearrangement uses TRBV25-1 and TRBJ2-1, with TRBD1 identical over 10 bases. Losses at the gene ends were 8 bases for V and 10 bases for J; bases not matched to a gene: 17. This CDR3 comprises 16 residues. Germline assignment: CDR1 MGHDK and CDR2 SYGVNS. The CDR3 protein is CASVASGTGALGEQFF. The DNA for the CDR3 is TGTGCCAGCGTAGCCTCCGGGACAGGGGCTTTAGGGGAGCAGTTCTTC.

This clone was seen just once. This rearrangement joins TRBV6-5 to TRBJ1-4; a weak D match, TRBD1 (5 bases). There are 14 residues in the CDR3. Germline CDR1 MNHEY, CDR2 SVGAGI. V was pared by 1 base and J by 8 bases, with 11 bases between. CDR3 amino acids: CASSYLGGGEKLFF. In nucleotides, the CDR3 is TGTGCCAGCAGTTACTTGGGGGGTGGCGAAAAACTGTTTTTT.

The V and J genes are TRBV6-5 and TRBJ2-7; 9 bases are a match to TRBD2. V lost 1 base to trimming and J lost 6 bases; unmatched junction nucleotides: 7. The V gene's germline CDR1 is MNHEY and CDR2 SVGAGI. The CDR3 sequence is 15 residues long. The CDR3 loop reads CASSYWGSGSFEQYF. The CDR3 DNA reads as TGTGCCAGCAGTTACTGGGGTAGCGGGAGTTTCGAGCAGTACTTC.

The chain is built from TRBV2 and TRBJ2-1, with D perhaps TRBD1 (6 bases). Germline V gives CDR1 SNHLY, CDR2 FYNNEI. Trimming shortened V by 1 base and J by 2 bases, and 9 bases separated the two germline ends. The CDR3 has 15 amino acids. DNA for the CDR3: TGTGCCAGCAGTGAAGACAGGGCCGCCTACAATGAGCAGTTCTTC. Protein sequence: CASSEDRAAYNEQFF.

The V gene is TRBV29-1, the J gene TRBJ2-1, with 16 bases matching TRBD2. Germline V CDR1 and CDR2: SQVTM, ANQGSEA. The CDR3 extends over 16 amino acids. After removal of 7 bases from V and 7 bases from J, the junction contained 10 bases not matched to a gene. The CDR3 loop reads CSAGTSGGAMVNEQFF. CDR3 nucleotide sequence: TGCAGCGCCGGGACTAGCGGGGGGGCCATGGTAAATGAGCAGTTCTTC.